These 7 T cell receptor beta chains came from one sample sequenced in a study of monozygotic twins with inflammatory bowel disease. TCRdb reprocessed the 5' RACE reads and reports one entry per CDR3 protein, with no DNA. Its clone listing holds 300,000 to 450,000 distinct CDR3 sequences. Sequenced material: blood. These receptor sequences come from a human donor with ulcerative colitis or Crohn's disease, or a healthy co-twin of an affected twin (not recorded which).

J is TRBJ2-5 and V is TRBV4-2; TCRdb lists TRBD2, though no DNA is available to test this call. The CDR3 contains 17 residues. In germline, CDR1 is LGHNA, CDR2 YNFKEQ. The CDR3 sequence: CASSQMGSGVERETQYF.

The chain has TRBV5-1 and TRBJ2-1. CDR3 length: 11 residues. Germline V gene data show CDR1 as SGHRS and CDR2 as YFSETQ. The chain's CDR3 is CASSLASEQFF.

V and J are TRBV5-4 and TRBJ2-3; without DNA, the TCRdb call of TRBD1 cannot be checked. The CDR3 is made up of 15 amino acids. The germline CDR1 and CDR2 sequences are SGHNT and YYREEE (reference sequence). The CDR3 here is CASSYPDRSTDTQYF.

The J gene is TRBJ2-4, the V gene TRBV4-2; TCRdb's assignment of TRBD2 cannot be checked, as there is no DNA. Per germline, CDR1 LGHNA and CDR2 YNFKEQ. CDR3 size: 15 residues. The CDR3 loop is CASSQDVAVAVIQYF.

The chain recombines TRBV14 with TRBJ1-1. The CDR3 consists of 13 residues. Germline loops: CDR1 SGHDN, CDR2 FVKESK. The CDR3 protein is CASSQEFYTEAFF.

The V gene is TRBV7-9, the J gene TRBJ2-1; TCRdb lists TRBD1, though no DNA is available to test this call. The CDR3 contains 14 residues. In germline, CDR1 is SEHNR, CDR2 FQNEAQ (reference sequence). The CDR3 protein is CASQVGTLYNEQFF.

The chain recombines TRBV12-3 or TRBV12-4 with TRBJ1-2; the D call from TCRdb, TRBD1, cannot be confirmed without DNA. The CDR3 spans 14 residues. This CDR3 is CASSPRTGGIGYTF.